This T cell receptor beta chain was profiled in a study of cytomegalovirus exposure and HLA in healthy donors. Germline V gives CDR1 MNHNS, CDR2 SASEGT. V lost 6 bases to trimming and J lost 4 bases; unmatched junction nucleotides: 4. The CDR3 covers 14 residues. The PCR used 60 Vbeta and 13 Jbeta primers. Assay: immunoSEQ multiplex PCR; the TCRdb copy retains only in-frame clones and omits some. The sample carries about 64,000 clones, 85% recorded once. The receptor comes from a female donor in good health and CMV-seronegative. Sequenced material: PBMCs. This chain connects TRBV6-1 to TRBJ2-7; TRBD1 aligns across 12 bases. CDR3 nucleotides: TGTGCCAGCAGACGGGACAGGGGGCAATACGAGCAGTACTTC. It codes for CASRRDRGQYEQYF.